This TCR beta chain is drawn from a study of neurological immune-mediated disorders. PBMCs stored at -80 C, 2 million in total, were the source of the unsorted libraries. There are many counts of this clonotype. The team produced cDNA through 5'RACE using 10-nucleotide random UMIs. TCRdb analysed the 5' RACE reads with MiXCR anew, one entry per CDR3 protein. The table has around 40,000 distinct CDR3 sequences, roughly 12% seen once. Material for sequencing was PBMCs. This sequence was found in a female donor in good health.

CDR3 loop: CASSLARGRDEAFF. The DNA for the CDR3 is TGCGCCAGCAGCTTGGCGAGGGGGCGGGATGAAGCTTTCTTT. The chain has TRBV5-1 and TRBJ1-1; 7 nucleotides agree with TRBD1. V trimming: 0 bases; J trimming: 7 bases; junction bases outside the gene matches: 6. The CDR3 sequence is 14 residues long. The V gene's germline CDR1 is SGHRS and CDR2 YFSETQ.